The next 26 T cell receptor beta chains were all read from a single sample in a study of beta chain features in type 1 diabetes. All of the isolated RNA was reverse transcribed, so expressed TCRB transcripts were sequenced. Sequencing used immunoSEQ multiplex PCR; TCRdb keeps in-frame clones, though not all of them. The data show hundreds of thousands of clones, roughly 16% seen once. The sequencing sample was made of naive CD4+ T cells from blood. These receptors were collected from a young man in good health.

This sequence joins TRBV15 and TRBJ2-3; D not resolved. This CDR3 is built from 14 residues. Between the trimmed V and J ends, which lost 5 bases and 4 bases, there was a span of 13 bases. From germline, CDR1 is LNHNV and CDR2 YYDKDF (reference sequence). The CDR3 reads CATSGERPPDTQYF. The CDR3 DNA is TGTGCCACCAGCGGCGAGAGGCCCCCAGATACGCAGTATTTT. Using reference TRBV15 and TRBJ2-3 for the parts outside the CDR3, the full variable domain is DAMVIQNPRYQVTQFGKPVTLSCSQTLNHNVMYWYQQKSSQAPKLLFHYYDKDFNNEADTPDNFQSRRPNTSFCFLDIRSPGLGDTAMYLCATSGERPPDTQYFGPGTRLTVL.

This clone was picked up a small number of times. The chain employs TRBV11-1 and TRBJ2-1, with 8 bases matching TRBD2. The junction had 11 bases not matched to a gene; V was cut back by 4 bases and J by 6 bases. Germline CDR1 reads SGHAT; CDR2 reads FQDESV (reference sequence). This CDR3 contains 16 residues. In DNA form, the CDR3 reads TGTGCCAGCAGCTCACCCCGGGGGGGTAGGGGCAATGAGCAGTTCTTC. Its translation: CASSSPRGGRGNEQFF. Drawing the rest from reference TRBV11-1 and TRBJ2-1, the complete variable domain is EAEVAQSPRYKITEKSQAVAFWCDPISGHATLYWYRQILGQGPELLVQFQDESVVDDSQLPKDRFSAERLKGVDSTLKIQPAELGDSAMYLCASSSPRGGRGNEQFFGPGTRLTVL.

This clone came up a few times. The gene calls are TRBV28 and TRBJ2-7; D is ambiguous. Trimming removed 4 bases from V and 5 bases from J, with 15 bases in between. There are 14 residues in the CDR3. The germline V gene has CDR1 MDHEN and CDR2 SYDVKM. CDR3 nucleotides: TGTGCCAGCAGTTACCGGACCGGGTGGAACGAGCAGTACTTC. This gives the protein CASSYRTGWNEQYF. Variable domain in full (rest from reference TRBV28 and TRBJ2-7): DVKVTQSSRYLVKRTGEKVFLECVQDMDHENMFWYRQDPGLGLRLIYFSYDVKMKEKGDIPEGYSVSREKKERFSLILESASTNQTSMYLCASSYRTGWNEQYFGPGTRLTVT.

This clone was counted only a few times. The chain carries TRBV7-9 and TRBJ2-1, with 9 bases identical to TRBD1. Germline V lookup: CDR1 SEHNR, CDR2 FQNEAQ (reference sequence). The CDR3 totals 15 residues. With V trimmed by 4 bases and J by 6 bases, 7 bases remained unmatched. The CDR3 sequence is CASSSYRGRANEQFF. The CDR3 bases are TGTGCCAGCAGCTCGTACAGGGGGCGAGCCAATGAGCAGTTCTTC. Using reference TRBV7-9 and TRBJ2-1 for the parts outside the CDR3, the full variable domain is DTGVSQNPRHKITKRGQNVTFRCDPISEHNRLYWYRQTLGQGPEFLTYFQNEAQLEKSRLLSDRFSAERPKGSFSTLEIQRTEQGDSAMYLCASSSYRGRANEQFFGPGTRLTVL.

CDR3 in DNA: TGTGCCAGCAGTTACTCGAAGGCCTCACCCCTCCACTTT. It is translated as CASSYSKASPLHF. The chain recombines TRBV6-5 with TRBJ1-6; D gene ambiguous. CDR3 length: 13 amino acids. Germline V gene sequence: CDR1 MNHEY, CDR2 SVGAGI. Trimming stripped 0 bases from V and 10 bases from J, with 7 bases between.

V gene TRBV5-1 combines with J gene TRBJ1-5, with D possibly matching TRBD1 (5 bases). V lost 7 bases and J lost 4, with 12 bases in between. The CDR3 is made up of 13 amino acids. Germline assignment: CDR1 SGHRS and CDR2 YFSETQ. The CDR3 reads CASREGDNQPQHF. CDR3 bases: TGCGCCAGCCGGGAAGGGGATAATCAGCCCCAGCATTTT.

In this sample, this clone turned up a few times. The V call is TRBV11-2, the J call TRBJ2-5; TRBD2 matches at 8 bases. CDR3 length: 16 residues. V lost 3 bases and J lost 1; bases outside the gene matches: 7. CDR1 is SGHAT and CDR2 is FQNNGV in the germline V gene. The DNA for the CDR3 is TGTGCCAGCAGCTTGGGTAGCGGGAACCTCCAAGAGACCCAGTACTTC. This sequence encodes CASSLGSGNLQETQYF.

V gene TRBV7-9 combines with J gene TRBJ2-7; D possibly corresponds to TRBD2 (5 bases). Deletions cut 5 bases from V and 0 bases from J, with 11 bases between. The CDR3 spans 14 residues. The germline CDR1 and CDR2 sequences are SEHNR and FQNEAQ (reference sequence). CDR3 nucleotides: TGTGCCAGCAGCGAGAACCGGGACTCCTACGAGCAGTACTTC. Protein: CASSENRDSYEQYF.

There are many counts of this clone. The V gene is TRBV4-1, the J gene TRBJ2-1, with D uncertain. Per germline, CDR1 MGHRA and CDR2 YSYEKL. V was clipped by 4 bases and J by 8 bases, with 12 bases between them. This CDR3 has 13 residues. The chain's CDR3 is CASSLVGSDEQFF. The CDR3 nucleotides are TGCGCCAGCAGCCTAGTGGGCAGCGATGAGCAGTTCTTC.

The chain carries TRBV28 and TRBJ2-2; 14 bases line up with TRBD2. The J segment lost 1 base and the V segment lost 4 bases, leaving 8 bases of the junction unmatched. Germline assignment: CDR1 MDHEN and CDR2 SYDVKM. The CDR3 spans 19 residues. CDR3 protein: CASSSPGLAGALNTGELFF. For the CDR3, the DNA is TGTGCCAGCAGTTCCCCGGGACTAGCGGGAGCCTTGAACACCGGGGAGCTGTTTTTT. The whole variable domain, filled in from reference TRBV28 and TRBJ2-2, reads DVKVTQSSRYLVKRTGEKVFLECVQDMDHENMFWYRQDPGLGLRLIYFSYDVKMKEKGDIPEGYSVSREKKERFSLILESASTNQTSMYLCASSSPGLAGALNTGELFFGEGSRLTVL.

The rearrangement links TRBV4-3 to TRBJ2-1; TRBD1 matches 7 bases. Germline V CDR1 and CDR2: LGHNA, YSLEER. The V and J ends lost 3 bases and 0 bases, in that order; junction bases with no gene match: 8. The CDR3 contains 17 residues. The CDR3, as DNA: TGCGCCAGCAGCCAGGATCTGGGACAGAGCTCCTACAATGAGCAGTTCTTC. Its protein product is CASSQDLGQSSYNEQFF.

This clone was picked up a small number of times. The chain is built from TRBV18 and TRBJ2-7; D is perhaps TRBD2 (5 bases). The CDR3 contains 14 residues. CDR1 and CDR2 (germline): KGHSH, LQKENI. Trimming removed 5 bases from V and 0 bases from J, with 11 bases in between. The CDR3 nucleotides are TGTGCCAGCTCATCGACTACCTTCTCCTACGAGCAGTACTTC. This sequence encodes CASSSTTFSYEQYF.

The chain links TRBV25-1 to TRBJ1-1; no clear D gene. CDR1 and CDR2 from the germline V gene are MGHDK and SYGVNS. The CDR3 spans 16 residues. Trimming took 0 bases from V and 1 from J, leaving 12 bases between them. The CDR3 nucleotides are TGTGCCAGCAGTGAATATCGGTTCCGGAAGAACACTGAAGCTTTCTTT. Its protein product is CASSEYRFRKNTEAFF.

The CDR3 DNA sequence: TGTGCCAGCAGTTTTGGGTGGGGGGCTATGGTTTACGAGCAGTACTTC. Translating gives CASSFGWGAMVYEQYF. The chain uses TRBV27 and TRBJ2-7; D tentatively reads TRBD1 or TRBD2 (6 bases each). Germline lookup yields CDR1 MNHEY and CDR2 SMNVEV (reference sequence). Deletions cut 3 bases from V and 4 bases from J, with 19 bases between. The CDR3 totals 16 residues.

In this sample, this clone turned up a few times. CDR3 DNA: TGTGCCAGCAGCAAAGCCGGGGATTTGAGCAATCAGCCCCAGCATTTT. It encodes CASSKAGDLSNQPQHF. The chain is built from TRBV21-1 and TRBJ1-5. TRBV21-1 is noted as a pseudogene. CDR3 size: 16 residues.

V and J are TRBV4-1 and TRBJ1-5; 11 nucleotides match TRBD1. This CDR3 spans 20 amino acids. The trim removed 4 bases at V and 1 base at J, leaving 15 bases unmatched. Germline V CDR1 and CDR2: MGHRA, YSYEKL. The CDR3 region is CASSPQPGTGGRESNQPQHF. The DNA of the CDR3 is TGCGCCAGCAGCCCCCAACCCGGGACAGGGGGAAGGGAAAGCAATCAGCCCCAGCATTTT.

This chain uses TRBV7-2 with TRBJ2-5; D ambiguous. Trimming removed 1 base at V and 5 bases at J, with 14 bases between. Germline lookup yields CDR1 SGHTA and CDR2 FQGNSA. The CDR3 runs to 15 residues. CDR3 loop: CASSLDSRMGETQYF. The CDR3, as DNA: TGTGCCAGCAGCTTAGACTCTAGAATGGGGGAGACCCAGTACTTC.

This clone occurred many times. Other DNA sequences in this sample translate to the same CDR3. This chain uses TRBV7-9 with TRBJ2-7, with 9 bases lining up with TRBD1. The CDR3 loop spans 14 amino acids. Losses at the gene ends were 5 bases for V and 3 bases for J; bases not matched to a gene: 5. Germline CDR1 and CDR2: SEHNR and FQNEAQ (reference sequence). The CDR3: CASSLGQGIYEQYF. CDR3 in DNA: TGTGCCAGCAGCCTGGGACAGGGAATCTACGAGCAGTACTTC.

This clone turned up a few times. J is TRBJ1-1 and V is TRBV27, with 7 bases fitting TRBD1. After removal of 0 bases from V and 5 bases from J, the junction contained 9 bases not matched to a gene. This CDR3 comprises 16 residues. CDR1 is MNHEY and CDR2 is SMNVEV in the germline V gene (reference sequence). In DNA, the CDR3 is TGTGCCAGCAGTTTATCGAGTACAGGGGTCGGGACTGAAGCTTTCTTT. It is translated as CASSLSSTGVGTEAFF.

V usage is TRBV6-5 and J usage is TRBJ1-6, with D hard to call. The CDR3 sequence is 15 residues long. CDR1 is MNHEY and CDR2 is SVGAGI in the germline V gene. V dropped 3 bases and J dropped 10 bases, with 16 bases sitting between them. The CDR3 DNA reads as TGTGCCAGCAGTTATGGGCAGGCTCCTGGGTCACCCCTCCACTTT. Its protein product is CASSYGQAPGSPLHF.

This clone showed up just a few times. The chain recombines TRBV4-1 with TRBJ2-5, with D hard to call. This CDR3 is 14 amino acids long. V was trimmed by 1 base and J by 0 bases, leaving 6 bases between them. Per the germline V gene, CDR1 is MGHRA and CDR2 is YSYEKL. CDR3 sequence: CASSQGQNQETQYF. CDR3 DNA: TGCGCCAGCAGCCAAGGGCAGAACCAAGAGACCCAGTACTTC.

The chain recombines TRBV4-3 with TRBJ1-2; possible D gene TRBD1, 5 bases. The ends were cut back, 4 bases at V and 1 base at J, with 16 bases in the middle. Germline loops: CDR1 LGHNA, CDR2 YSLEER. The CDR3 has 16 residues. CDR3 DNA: TGCGCCAGCAGCCCGGGGGGTGTTCAGGGTAACTATGGCTACACCTTC. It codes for CASSPGGVQGNYGYTF.

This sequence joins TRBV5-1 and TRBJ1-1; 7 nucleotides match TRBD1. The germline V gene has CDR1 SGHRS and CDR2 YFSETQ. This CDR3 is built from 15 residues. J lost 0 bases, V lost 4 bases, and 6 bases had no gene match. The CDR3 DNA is TGCGCCAGCAGCATCAGGGGGGACCTGAACACTGAAGCTTTCTTT. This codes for CASSIRGDLNTEAFF.

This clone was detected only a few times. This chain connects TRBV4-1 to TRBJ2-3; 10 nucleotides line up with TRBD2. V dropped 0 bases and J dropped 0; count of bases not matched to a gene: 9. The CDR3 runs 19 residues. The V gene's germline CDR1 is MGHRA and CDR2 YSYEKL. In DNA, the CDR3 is TGCGCCAGCAGCCAAGATGGGCTAGCGGGAGCTAAAAGCACAGATACGCAGTATTTT. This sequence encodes CASSQDGLAGAKSTDTQYF.

This chain's CDR3 is CASSQPTRYQETQYF. CDR3 nucleotides: TGCGCCAGCAGTCAGCCTACACGGTACCAAGAGACCCAGTACTTC. The V call is TRBV23-1, the J call TRBJ2-5; D is unresolved. TRBV23-1 is an open reading frame whose function is uncertain. V dropped 3 bases and J dropped 0 bases, with 11 bases sitting between them. The CDR3 runs 15 residues.

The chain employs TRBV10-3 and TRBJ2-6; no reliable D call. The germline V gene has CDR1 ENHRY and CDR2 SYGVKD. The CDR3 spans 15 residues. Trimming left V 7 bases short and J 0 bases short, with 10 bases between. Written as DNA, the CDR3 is TGTGCCATCACCGACGGTCGCTCTGGGGCCAACGTCCTGACTTTC. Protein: CAITDGRSGANVLTF.